This TCR beta chain is from a study of blood T cell repertoires in COVID-19. CDR1 and CDR2 (germline): SGHNT, YYREEE (reference sequence). V shed 1 base and J shed 7 bases, with 3 bases lying between them. The CDR3 spans 11 residues. Per the original data handling: Reference gene primer amplification gave nucleated cell count estimates. Data came from immunoSEQ multiplex PCR; TCRdb stores just in-frame clones and leaves some out. V and J calls and clone size follow that table, whereas D and trimming were derived from the DNA. This table has 100,000 to 150,000 clones, about 80% appearing once. The origin of this receptor is a woman aged 45-59 years with acute or convalescent COVID-19. The rearrangement links TRBV5-4 to TRBJ2-1; unclear D gene. The sequenced sample consisted of peripheral blood. The CDR3 bases are TGTGCCAGCAGCTTGCGGAATGAGCAGTTCTTC. Encoded protein: CASSLRNEQFF.